These 26 T cell receptor beta chains share one sample of origin, sequenced in a study of T cell repertoires in cytomegalovirus infection. One entry per CDR3 protein, called by TCRdb with MiXCR from the reads. The data contain nearly 650,000 distinct CDR3 sequences, roughly 24% of them singletons. What was sequenced was CD8+ T cells from PBMCs. The receptor source for this set is a human donor in good health (CMV status not recorded). Some clones in this sample may be carry-over from other donors' samples.

The sample holds a few counts of this clonotype. Here the CDR3 reads CASSHGLAGHEQYF. CDR3 nucleotide sequence: TGTGCCAGCAGTCACGGACTAGCGGGCCACGAGCAGTACTTC. This chain connects TRBV27 to TRBJ2-7; 11 bases are a match to TRBD2. Looked up from germline, CDR1 is MNHEY and CDR2 is SMNVEV (reference sequence). The CDR3 loop spans 14 amino acids. The ends lost 5 bases at V and 5 bases at J; junction bases unmatched: 5.

With regard to this clonotype: A much larger clone sits a single nucleotide away, making a read error possible. The rearrangement joins TRBV7-8 to TRBJ1-1; D unclear. Germline-derived CDR1 and CDR2 are SGHVS and FQNEAQ. This CDR3 is built from 11 residues. The ends were cut back, 8 bases at V and 6 bases at J, with 10 bases in the middle. CDR3: CASRIVSEAFF. DNA for the CDR3: TGTGCCAGCCGAATTGTGTCTGAAGCTTTCTTT. Variable domain in full (rest from reference TRBV7-8 and TRBJ1-1): GAGVSQSPRYKVAKRGQDVALRCDPISGHVSLFWYQQALGQGPEFLTYFQNEAQLDKSGLPSDRFFAERPEGSVSTLKIQRTQQEDSAVYLCASRIVSEAFFGQGTRLTVV.

The chain has TRBV6-2 or TRBV6-3 and TRBJ2-2; TRBD1 or TRBD2 may be the D gene (5 bases each). Germline CDR1 is MNHEY and CDR2 is SVGEGT. The CDR3 runs to 17 residues. V was clipped by 2 bases and J by 7 bases, with 20 bases between them. CDR3 nucleotides: TGTGCCAGCAGTTACCGAACCGGGACCGTTCGGGGCGGGGAGCTGTTTTTT. Translating gives CASSYRTGTVRGGELFF.

This clonotype was observed many times. The V gene is TRBV7-9, the J gene TRBJ2-7; a possible D gene is TRBD1 (6 bases). CDR3 length: 12 residues. V lost 4 bases to trimming and J lost 5 bases, with 9 bases between them. CDR1 is SEHNR, CDR2 FQNEAQ, per germline (reference sequence). As DNA, the CDR3 is TGTGCCAGCAGCTACAGGGTTGACGAGCAGTACTTC. It yields the protein CASSYRVDEQYF.

In its sample, this clonotype was seen a few times. This chain joins TRBV10-3 and TRBJ2-2; D is unclear. Looked up from germline, CDR1 is ENHRY and CDR2 is SYGVKD. CDR3 length: 13 residues. V dropped 6 bases and J dropped 1 base, with 6 bases sitting between them. As DNA, the CDR3 is TGTGCCATCAGAATAAAGAACACCGGGGAGCTGTTTTTT. This codes for CAIRIKNTGELFF.

The rearrangement links TRBV20-1 to TRBJ1-1; TRBD1 matches at 10 bases. J gave up 5 bases and V 3 bases, and 6 bases lay outside the gene matches. The CDR3 consists of 14 residues. In germline, CDR1 is DFQATT, CDR2 SNEGSKA (reference sequence). CDR3 DNA: TGCAGTGCTAGCCGGGACAGGGGAGGAACTGAAGCTTTCTTT. Protein sequence: CSASRDRGGTEAFF.

V usage is TRBV7-6 and J usage is TRBJ1-6; D remains unclear. V lost 8 bases and J lost 6, with 5 bases in between. The CDR3 covers 11 residues. CDR1 is SGHVS, CDR2 FNYEAQ, per germline. CDR3 in DNA: TGTGCCAGCGGTTCTAATTCACCCCTCCACTTT. Protein: CASGSNSPLHF. The full variable domain, completed using reference TRBV7-6 and TRBJ1-6, is GAGVSQSPRYKVTKRGQDVALRCDPISGHVSLYWYRQALGQGPEFLTYFNYEAQQDKSGLPNDRFSAERPEGSISTLTIQRTEQRDSAMYRCASGSNSPLHFGNGTRLTVT.

This clonotype was seen a few times. J is TRBJ2-1 and V is TRBV28; TRBD2 agrees at 10 bases. The V gene's germline CDR1 is MDHEN and CDR2 SYDVKM. The CDR3 consists of 15 residues. Trimming cost V 4 bases and J 9 bases; bases outside gene matches: 9. Written as DNA, the CDR3 is TGTGCCAGCAGTTCCCTTAGCGGGGGGCCGGGTGAGCAGTTCTTC. This translates into CASSSLSGGPGEQFF.

This clonotype came up a few times. This chain connects TRBV28 to TRBJ2-1; tentative D call: TRBD1 (6 bases). The CDR3 length is 17 residues. Germline V gene lookup returns CDR1 MDHEN and CDR2 SYDVKM. The ends were cut back, 5 bases at V and 2 bases at J, with 19 bases in the middle. CDR3 bases: TGTGCCAGCAGTCTCCCCCGGGACATAGTAACCTACAATGAGCAGTTCTTC. Its protein is CASSLPRDIVTYNEQFF.

The chain uses TRBV12-3 or TRBV12-4 and TRBJ1-1, with D maybe TRBD1 (5 bases). The V and J ends lost 6 bases and 6 bases respectively, with 17 bases between them. The CDR3 is made up of 14 amino acids. CDR3: CASSLGGWGSEAFF. For the CDR3, the DNA is TGTGCCAGCAGCCTTGGGGGGTGGGGGTCTGAAGCTTTCTTT.

This clonotype was recorded many times. The chain carries TRBV7-9 and TRBJ2-3; 8 bases line up with TRBD1. From germline, CDR1 is SEHNR and CDR2 FQNEAQ (reference sequence). Unmatched junction bases numbered 4, after V lost 4 bases and J lost 1 base. The CDR3 length is 15 residues. As DNA, the CDR3 is TGTGCCAGCAGCTCGACAGGGGTTGGCACAGATACGCAGTATTTT. Amino acids: CASSSTGVGTDTQYF.

This clonotype was observed once. The V gene is TRBV6-9, the J gene TRBJ1-6, with D uncertain. With 2 bases removed from V and 0 bases from J, the gap between germline ends came to 14 bases. The length of the CDR3 is 18 residues. From germline, CDR1 is MNHGY and CDR2 SVAAGI. This CDR3 is CASSYRWRRSSYNSPLHF. In DNA form, the CDR3 reads TGTGCCAGCAGTTATCGATGGAGGCGGAGCTCCTATAATTCACCCCTCCACTTT.

The genes are TRBV2 and TRBJ1-2; D remains unclear. Germline V gene sequence: CDR1 SNHLY, CDR2 FYNNEI. The ends were cut back, 3 bases at V and 6 bases at J, with 11 bases in the middle. The CDR3 has 13 residues. CDR3 protein: CASSDWSPDGYTF. The CDR3 nucleotides are TGTGCCAGCAGTGATTGGTCACCGGATGGCTACACCTTC.

This clonotype was detected a few times. J is TRBJ1-2 and V is TRBV19; maybe TRBD1 (6 bases). Germline CDR1 LNHDA, CDR2 SQIVND (reference sequence). The CDR3 is 15 residues long. V was trimmed by 7 bases and J by 2 bases, leaving 17 bases between them. CDR3 in amino acids: CASIPRGKQNYGYTF. CDR3 coding DNA: TGTGCCAGTATTCCTAGGGGGAAACAGAACTATGGCTACACCTTC.

This clonotype was recorded many times. The chain uses TRBV7-8 and TRBJ2-3, with 11 bases aligning to TRBD1. Germline V lookup: CDR1 SGHVS, CDR2 FQNEAQ. The CDR3 loop spans 17 amino acids. V lost 0 bases to trimming and J lost 3 bases; unmatched junction nucleotides: 5. CDR3 sequence: CASSLARDRGKTDTQYF. DNA for the CDR3: TGTGCCAGCAGCTTAGCCAGGGACAGGGGGAAAACAGATACGCAGTATTTT.

This chain joins TRBV6-2 or TRBV6-3 and TRBJ2-1; maybe TRBD2 (6 bases). The V end was cut by 1 base, the J end by 5 bases, with 18 bases between. Germline-derived CDR1 and CDR2 are MNHEY and SVGEGT. The CDR3 has 17 residues. The CDR3 DNA reads TGTGCCAGCAGTTACTTGCGATTCGGGACTCCTAACAATGAGCAGTTCTTC. Protein sequence: CASSYLRFGTPNNEQFF.

This clonotype has more than one count but fewer than ten. The chain employs TRBV7-9 and TRBJ2-7, with TRBD1 matching 7 bases. V trimming: 2 bases; J trimming: 3 bases; junction bases outside the gene matches: 7. The CDR3 has 15 residues. From germline, CDR1 is SEHNR and CDR2 FQNEAQ (reference sequence). This CDR3 is CASSLPGDRIYEQYF. The CDR3 bases are TGTGCCAGCAGCTTACCAGGGGACAGAATCTACGAGCAGTACTTC.

The sample holds a few counts of this clonotype. The V call is TRBV6-2 or TRBV6-3, the J call TRBJ1-1; TRBD1 agrees at 8 bases. CDR1 and CDR2 (germline): MNHEY, SVGEGT. V dropped 5 bases and J dropped 5; count of bases not matched to a gene: 13. The CDR3 length is 16 residues. The CDR3 reads CASSPGTGIAATEAFF. As DNA, the CDR3 is TGTGCCAGCAGTCCCGGGACAGGAATAGCGGCAACTGAAGCTTTCTTT.

This clonotype was seen at least ten times. The chain combines TRBV7-6 with TRBJ2-7; D is undetermined. V shed 0 bases and J shed 6 bases, with 6 bases lying between them. Germline CDR1 is SGHVS and CDR2 is FNYEAQ. This CDR3 contains 12 residues. CDR3 amino acids: CASSLATREQYF. CDR3 bases: TGTGCCAGCAGCTTAGCGACCCGCGAGCAGTACTTC. The entire variable domain, with the rest obtained from reference TRBV7-6 and TRBJ2-7, is as follows: GAGVSQSPRYKVTKRGQDVALRCDPISGHVSLYWYRQALGQGPEFLTYFNYEAQQDKSGLPNDRFSAERPEGSISTLTIQRTEQRDSAMYRCASSLATREQYFGPGTRLTVT.

This clonotype was counted many times. The V and J genes are TRBV6-2 or TRBV6-3 and TRBJ2-2; no firm D call. Germline V CDR1 and CDR2: MNHEY, SVGEGT. V was cut by 2 bases and J by 4 bases, with 8 bases left in between. This CDR3 region has 14 residues. The CDR3 region has the DNA TGTGCCAGCAGTTACGGGCTGGGCACCGGGGAGCTGTTTTTT. This encodes CASSYGLGTGELFF.

The sample holds a few counts of this clonotype. The chain couples TRBV14 to TRBJ1-2; D is ambiguous. V was pared by 0 bases and J by 4 bases, with 12 bases between. CDR3 size: 15 residues. Germline loops: CDR1 SGHDN, CDR2 FVKESK. The CDR3 loop is CASSQDQASAYGYTF. The CDR3 DNA is TGTGCCAGCAGCCAAGACCAGGCCAGCGCCTATGGCTACACCTTC.

The J gene is TRBJ2-1, the V gene TRBV28; D is unresolved. V lost 10 bases to trimming and J lost 0 bases, with 16 bases between them. The CDR3 length is 15 residues. From germline, CDR1 is MDHEN and CDR2 SYDVKM. CDR3 protein: CANKKRGSSYNEQFF. CDR3 sequence (DNA): TGTGCCAACAAAAAACGCGGAAGCTCCTACAATGAGCAGTTCTTC.

The V gene is TRBV12-3 or TRBV12-4, the J gene TRBJ2-7; D not certain. The CDR3 runs to 12 residues. Trimming took 3 bases from V and 4 from J, leaving 7 bases between them. This CDR3 reads CASSFGQYEQYF. DNA of the CDR3: TGTGCCAGCAGTTTTGGGCAGTACGAGCAGTACTTC.

In DNA form, the CDR3 reads TGCGCCAGCAGCTCCTTGACCGACGACTACAATGAGCAGTTCTTC. Translated: CASSSLTDDYNEQFF. This rearrangement joins TRBV5-1 to TRBJ2-1; D unresolved. Trimming left V 3 bases short and J 3 bases short, with 13 bases between. CDR1 SGHRS and CDR2 YFSETQ come from the germline V gene. This CDR3 has 15 amino acids.

This clonotype was seen many times. The chain joins TRBV11-1 to TRBJ2-3; tentatively, D is TRBD2 (6 bases). The germline V gene encodes CDR1 SGHAT and CDR2 FQDESV (reference sequence). V shed 4 bases and J shed 2 bases, with 13 bases lying between them. The CDR3 runs 15 residues. This CDR3 reads CASSSLPGLTDTQYF. The CDR3 bases are TGTGCCAGCAGCTCTCTCCCGGGACTCACAGATACGCAGTATTTT.

The chain combines TRBV29-1 with TRBJ2-1, with 9 bases fitting TRBD1. This CDR3 has 13 residues. Per germline, CDR1 SQVTM and CDR2 ANQGSEA. The junction had 4 bases not matched to a gene; V was cut back by 5 bases and J by 5 bases. The CDR3 reads CSVSDRGNNEQFF. CDR3 bases: TGCAGCGTTTCGGACAGGGGCAACAATGAGCAGTTCTTC.